The clone carrying this T cell receptor (beta chain) was picked up many times. Antigen unknown. V lost 5 bases and J lost 4; bases outside the gene matches: 10. This CDR3 is built from 15 residues. CDR1 is MDHEN and CDR2 is SYDVKM in the germline V gene. The data originate from a study of CD8 T cells in ankylosing spondylitis. The study, taken as a whole, reports: A TCR beta motif of about 8 highly homologous variants appeared characteristic of ankylosing spondylitis blood.

TCRdb reprocessed the 5' RACE reads via MiXCR and lists one record per CDR3 protein. The table records about 36,000 distinct CDR3 sequences, about an eighth of them present only once. The chain carries TRBV28 and TRBJ1-1; TRBD1 agrees at 7 bases. The sequenced material came from synovial fluid, either unsorted or a sorted T cell fraction (not recorded which). The receptor's source is a male donor with ankylosing spondylitis. This CDR3 is CASSPPQTGTTEAFF. The CDR3 DNA reads as TGTGCCAGCAGTCCTCCCCAGACAGGGACCACTGAAGCTTTCTTT.